This TCR beta chain was captured in a study of molecular identifiers for immune sequencing clone quantification. TCRdb reprocessed the PCR reads via MiXCR and lists one record per CDR3 protein. The profile covers roughly 86,000 distinct CDR3 sequences, with around 20% appearing a single time and about 0.85% taken by the ten largest. Trimming pared 4 bases from V and 5 bases from J, leaving 29 bases between. The length of the CDR3 is 19 residues. CDR1 is MGHRA, CDR2 YSYEKL, per germline. The table lists this clonotype with many counts. The chain has TRBV4-1 and TRBJ2-5; D is tentatively TRBD1 or TRBD2 (5 bases each). Sequenced: naive CD8+ T cells from blood, with Jurkat cell RNA spiked in. Indicated subset: FACS-sorted CD8+CD4-CCR7+CD45RA+ naive T cells. The clonotype comes from a human donor in good health. Some libraries in this study had Jurkat cell RNA spiked in. The CDR3 region has the DNA TGCGCCAGCAGCCCGAACCTCCAAGCGAGTGGGGGAATGGTTGAGACCCAGTACTTC. Translating gives CASSPNLQASGGMVETQYF.